This TCR beta chain was obtained from a study of regulatory T cells in long-lasting Graves disease. Noted time point: persistent/refractory GD, antithyroid drugs over 5 years with positive TRAb. From RNA extracted from PBMCs, the TCR library was made. Arm-PCR of CDR3 regions with iRepertoire HTBI primers generated TCR beta libraries. TCRdb ran MiXCR on the multiplex PCR reads and lists one entry per CDR3 protein. The data hold fewer than 550,000 distinct CDR3 sequences, with 20% to 25% observed a single time. The CDR3 contains 11 residues. V lost 3 bases to trimming and J lost 10 bases, with 10 bases between them. Germline CDR1 reads SGHAT; CDR2 reads FQNNGV.

The genes are TRBV11-2 and TRBJ2-7; D is perhaps TRBD1 (5 bases). Material: peripheral blood mononuclear cells (PBMCs), obtained when the disease was refractory, from a patient treated with antithyroid drugs. The sequence was obtained from a female donor with Graves disease. Written as DNA, the CDR3 is TGTGCCAGCAGCTTCCCAGGGCCCCAGTACTTC. Translating it yields CASSFPGPQYF.